This TCR beta chain derives from a study of post-analysis software for immune sequencing data (dated by TCRdb to 2014 to 2015). About the full investigation: Disease courses on record covered relapsing-remitting, secondary progressive and progressive-relapsing multiple sclerosis, though some patients had no subtype annotation. The multiple sclerosis patient repertoires were compared with about a dozen previously published healthy control repertoires from donors aged about 6 to 28 years. A subset of samples was prepared in parallel using single-end sample barcoding, then pooled and co-amplified after Illumina adapter ligation.

About this clonotype: Its antigen remains undetermined. No base-level quality is on record; no much larger clone is a single base apart.

To demonstrate the VDJtools post-analysis software, the study profiled TCR beta repertoires from the peripheral blood of about 13 young patients with multiple sclerosis. The patients with multiple sclerosis were children and adolescents between about 6 and 16 years of age. The library relied on PCR. TCRdb shows the sequencer as Illumina HiSeq 2500. To reduce PCR and sequencing biases, unique molecular identifiers were incorporated into the TCR beta cDNA libraries. Every 1 to 10 million input T cells yielded about 500,000 cDNA molecules, meaning each molecule approximated one T cell. Patient libraries were prepared and sequenced with the same protocol used for the earlier healthy control dataset. Within a given batch, samples were prepared together, multiplexed and sequenced on the same HiSeq lane. For the original study's pipeline: MIGEC handled the raw barcoded reads, throwing out single-read molecular identifier groups before consensus assembly and CDR3 extraction. VDJtools was used for post-analysis of the clonotype tables, and diversity was normalized by down-sampling every dataset to the size of the smallest sample. Repertoire overlap clustering matched CDR3 amino acid but not nucleotide sequences to correct batch-related cross-sample contamination. TCRdb took the public reads, trimmed them with fastp at Q25, ran MiXCR for clone calling and kept in-frame beta chains. Rows are unified per CDR3 protein, each entry keeping the most common DNA and genes. It is TCRdb's table, rather than the study itself, that gives the V and J calls and clone size. The sample has some 500,000 distinct CDR3 sequences on record, roughly 45% of them singletons. The ten largest make up about 12% of the sample.

V lost 2 bases and J lost 0 bases; the stretch between them is 5 bases long. Reading from cysteine to phenylalanine, the CDR3 counts 15 amino acids. The entry retains the CDR3 DNA only, 45 bases that are in frame from base 1. Broader findings and caveats from the paper: The control group was slightly older than the multiple sclerosis patient group. Multiple sclerosis patients had significantly lower normalized Chao1 diversity than controls, a result that suggests substantial peripheral T-cell clonal expansion. Direct clustering with F measure revealed strong co-clustering of samples prepared in the same batch, which led to a batch-effect correction. Patients showed significantly higher frequencies than controls for a handful of TRBV segments, among them TRBV5-6, TRBV5-1 and TRBV20-1.

The chain is assembled from TRBV12-3 or TRBV12-4 and TRBJ2-6; a confident D gene designation cannot be given. Specimen: blood. The receptor comes from a girl aged 5 to 17 with multiple sclerosis. The CDR3 corresponds to CASSLRSSGANVLTF. The nucleotides are TGTGCCAGCAGTTTACGGAGCTCTGGGGCCAACGTCCTGACTTTC.